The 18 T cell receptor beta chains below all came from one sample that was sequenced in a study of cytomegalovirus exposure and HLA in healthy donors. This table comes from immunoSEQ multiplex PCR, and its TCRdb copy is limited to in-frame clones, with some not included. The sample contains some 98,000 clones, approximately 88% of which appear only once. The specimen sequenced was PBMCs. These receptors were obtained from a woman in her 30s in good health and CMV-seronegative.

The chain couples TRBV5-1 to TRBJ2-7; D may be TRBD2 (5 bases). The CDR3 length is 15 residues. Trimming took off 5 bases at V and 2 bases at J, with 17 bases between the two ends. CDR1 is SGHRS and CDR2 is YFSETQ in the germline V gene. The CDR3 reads CASSSEVGITYEQYF. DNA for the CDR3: TGCGCCAGCAGTTCGGAGGTAGGGATTACCTACGAGCAGTACTTC.

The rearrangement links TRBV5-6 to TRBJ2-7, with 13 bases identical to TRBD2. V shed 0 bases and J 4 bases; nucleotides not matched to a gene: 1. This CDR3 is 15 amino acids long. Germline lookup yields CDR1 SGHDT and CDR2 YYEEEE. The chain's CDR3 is CASSLGLAGGYEQYF. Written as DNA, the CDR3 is TGTGCCAGCAGCTTGGGACTAGCGGGGGGTTACGAGCAGTACTTC.

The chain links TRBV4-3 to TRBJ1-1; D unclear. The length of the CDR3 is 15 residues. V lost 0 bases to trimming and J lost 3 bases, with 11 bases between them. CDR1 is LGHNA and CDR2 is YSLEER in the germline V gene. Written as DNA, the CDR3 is TGCGCCAGCAGCCAAGAGCTAACCATCCACACTGAAGCTTTCTTT. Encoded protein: CASSQELTIHTEAFF.

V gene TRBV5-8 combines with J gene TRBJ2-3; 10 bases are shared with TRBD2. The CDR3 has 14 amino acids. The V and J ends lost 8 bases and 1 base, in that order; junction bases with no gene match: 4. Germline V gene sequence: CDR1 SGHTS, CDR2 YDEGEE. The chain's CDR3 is CARTTSGGTDTQYF. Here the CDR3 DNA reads TGTGCCAGGACTACTAGCGGGGGCACAGATACGCAGTATTTT.

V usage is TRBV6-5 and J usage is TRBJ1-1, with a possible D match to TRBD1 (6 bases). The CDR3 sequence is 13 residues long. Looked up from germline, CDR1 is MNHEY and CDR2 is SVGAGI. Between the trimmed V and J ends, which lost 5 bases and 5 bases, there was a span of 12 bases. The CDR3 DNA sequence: TGTGCCAGCAGTAACAGGGTAGGAACTGAAGCTTTCTTT. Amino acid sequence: CASSNRVGTEAFF.

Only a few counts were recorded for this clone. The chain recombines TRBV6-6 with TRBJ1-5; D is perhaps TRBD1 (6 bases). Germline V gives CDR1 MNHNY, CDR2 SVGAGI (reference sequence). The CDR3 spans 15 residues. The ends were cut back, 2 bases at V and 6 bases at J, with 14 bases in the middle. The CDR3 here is CASSYRPGASQPQHF. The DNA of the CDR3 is TGTGCCAGCAGTTACAGACCAGGGGCGAGTCAGCCCCAGCATTTT.

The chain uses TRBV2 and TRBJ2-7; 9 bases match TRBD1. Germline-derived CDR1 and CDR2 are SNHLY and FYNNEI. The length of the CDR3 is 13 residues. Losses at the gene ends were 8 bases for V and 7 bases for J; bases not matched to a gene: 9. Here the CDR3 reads CASGGQGLGEQYF. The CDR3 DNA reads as TGTGCCAGCGGGGGACAGGGTCTGGGGGAGCAGTACTTC.

CDR3: CASSPVPGLAGQINEQFF. CDR3 nucleotides: TGTGCCAGCTCACCCGTCCCGGGACTAGCGGGTCAGATCAATGAGCAGTTCTTC. The chain employs TRBV18 and TRBJ2-1; 12 positions match TRBD2. This CDR3 comprises 18 residues. After removal of 3 bases from V and 6 bases from J, the junction contained 12 bases not matched to a gene. Germline V gives CDR1 KGHSH, CDR2 LQKENI.

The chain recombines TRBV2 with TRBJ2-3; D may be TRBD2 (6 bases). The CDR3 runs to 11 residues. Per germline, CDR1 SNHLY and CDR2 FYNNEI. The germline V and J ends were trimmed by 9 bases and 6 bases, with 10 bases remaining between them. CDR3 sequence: CARGGGDTQYF. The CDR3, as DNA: TGTGCCAGGGGAGGAGGTGATACGCAGTATTTT.

CDR3 bases: TGTGCCAGCAGTTTACTGAACAGGGACACTGAAGCTTTCTTT. It yields the protein CASSLLNRDTEAFF. The chain is built from TRBV28 and TRBJ1-1, with D tentatively TRBD1 (6 bases). Per germline, CDR1 MDHEN and CDR2 SYDVKM. Trimming removed 2 bases from V and 3 bases from J, with 10 bases in between. The CDR3 runs 14 residues.

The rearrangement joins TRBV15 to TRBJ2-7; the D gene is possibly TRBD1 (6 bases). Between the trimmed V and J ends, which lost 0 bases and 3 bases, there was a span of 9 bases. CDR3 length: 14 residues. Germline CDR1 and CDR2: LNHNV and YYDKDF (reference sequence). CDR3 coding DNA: TGTGCCACCAGCAGAGACAGGGGCGGCTACGAGCAGTACTTC. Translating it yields CATSRDRGGYEQYF.

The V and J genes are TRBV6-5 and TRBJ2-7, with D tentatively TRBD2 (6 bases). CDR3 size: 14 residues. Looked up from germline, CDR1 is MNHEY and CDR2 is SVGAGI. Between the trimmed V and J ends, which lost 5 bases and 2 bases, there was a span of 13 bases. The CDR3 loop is CASSLALVTYEQYF. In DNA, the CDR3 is TGTGCCAGCAGTCTAGCGCTAGTAACCTACGAGCAGTACTTC.

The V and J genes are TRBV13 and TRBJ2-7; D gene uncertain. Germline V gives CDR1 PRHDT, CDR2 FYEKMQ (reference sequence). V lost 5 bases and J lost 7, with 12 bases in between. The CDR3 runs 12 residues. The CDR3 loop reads CASSPDKGEQYF. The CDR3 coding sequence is TGTGCCAGCAGCCCCGACAAAGGAGAGCAGTACTTC.

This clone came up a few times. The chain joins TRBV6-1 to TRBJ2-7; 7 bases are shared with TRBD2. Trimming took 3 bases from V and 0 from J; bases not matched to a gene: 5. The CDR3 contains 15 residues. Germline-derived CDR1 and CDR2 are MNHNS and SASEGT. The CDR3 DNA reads TGTGCCAGCAGTGAGGTAGCTAGCGGCTCCTACGAGCAGTACTTC. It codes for CASSEVASGSYEQYF.

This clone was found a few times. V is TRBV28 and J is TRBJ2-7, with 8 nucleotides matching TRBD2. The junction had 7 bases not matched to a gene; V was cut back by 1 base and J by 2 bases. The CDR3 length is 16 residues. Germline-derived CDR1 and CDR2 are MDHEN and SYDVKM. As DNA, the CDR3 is TGTGCCAGCAGTTTATTAATCCAGCGGGGGACCTACGAGCAGTACTTC. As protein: CASSLLIQRGTYEQYF.

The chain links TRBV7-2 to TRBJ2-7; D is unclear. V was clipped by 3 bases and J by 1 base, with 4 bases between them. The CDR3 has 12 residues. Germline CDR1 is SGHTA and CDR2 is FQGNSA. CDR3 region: CASSFASYEQYF. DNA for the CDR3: TGTGCCAGCAGCTTCGCGTCCTACGAGCAGTACTTC.

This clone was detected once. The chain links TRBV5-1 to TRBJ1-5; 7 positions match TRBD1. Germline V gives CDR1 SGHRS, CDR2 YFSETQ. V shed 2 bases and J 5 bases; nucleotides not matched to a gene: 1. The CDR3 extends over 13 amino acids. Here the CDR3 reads CASSLGTDQPQHF. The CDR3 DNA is TGCGCCAGCAGCTTAGGGACAGATCAGCCCCAGCATTTT.

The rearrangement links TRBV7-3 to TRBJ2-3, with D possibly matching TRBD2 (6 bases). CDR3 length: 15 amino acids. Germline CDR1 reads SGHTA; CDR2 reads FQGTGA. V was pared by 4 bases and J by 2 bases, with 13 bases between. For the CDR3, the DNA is TGTGCCAGCAGCTCGGACTACCGAACCACAGATACGCAGTATTTT. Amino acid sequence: CASSSDYRTTDTQYF. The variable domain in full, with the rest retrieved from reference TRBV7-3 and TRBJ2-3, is GAGVSQTPSNKVTEKGKYVELRCDPISGHTALYWYRQSLGQGPEFLIYFQGTGAADDSGLPNDRFFAVRPEGSVSTLKIQRTERGDSAVYLCASSSDYRTTDTQYFGPGTRLTVL.